This T cell receptor (beta chain) was captured in a study of blood T cells in healthy people across ages. Each donor had approximately 10 milliliters of peripheral blood drawn. This CDR3 is built from 12 residues. A J-beta primer mix and a sample-barcoded 5' primer were used in a second PCR of about 7 to 12 cycles. MiXCR, applied by TCRdb to the 5' RACE reads, yields one record per CDR3 protein. The sample lists some 1,000,000 distinct CDR3 sequences, approximately 25% occurring once. These same records also appear under a second study, on T cells of mothers and their children.

This chain uses TRBV23-1 with TRBJ2-1; D is ambiguous. TRBJ2-7 explains the end of the DNA better; the J call may be wrong. TRBV23-1 is treated as an ORF (open reading frame) with a function not yet certain. Sequences were obtained from blood. The TCR originated in a girl aged 2-9 years in good health. The CDR3 DNA sequence: TGCGCCAGCAGAGGAAGGAGTGCCGAGCAGTACTTC. Its protein is CASRGRSAEQYF.